Listed below are T cell receptor beta chains from one sample, sequenced in a study of metastatic and nonmetastatic thyroid tumors. TCRdb re-called clones via MiXCR from the PCR reads. This table has about 12,000 clones, about 21% appearing once. Source material: adjacent normal tissue. These receptors were obtained from a female donor with papillary thyroid cancer or a benign thyroid nodule (not recorded which). Some clones in this sample may be carry-over from other donors' samples. Each CDR3 is given with its conserved first and last residue. D genes are given only for firm matches. Size is omitted from some rows. Given values are once, few, many or a class for expanded clones.

V gene: TRBV6-1; clone size: few; J gene: TRBJ1-2; D gene: TRBD1; CDR3 protein: CASSPSTGTSYGYTF; CDR3 DNA: TGTGCCAGCAGTCCCTCGACAGGGACCAGCTATGGCTACACCTTC
V gene: TRBV7-3; clone size: .; J gene: TRBJ2-3; D gene: .; CDR3 protein: CASSLSGDTDTQYF; CDR3 DNA: TGTGCCAGCAGCTTAAGTGGGGACACAGATACGCAGTATTTT
V gene: TRBV15; clone size: few; J gene: TRBJ1-1; D gene: TRBD1; CDR3 protein: CATSRQDRLTEAFF; CDR3 DNA: TGTGCCACCAGCAGACAGGACAGGCTCACTGAAGCTTTCTTT
V gene: TRBV20-1; clone size: .; J gene: TRBJ1-5; D gene: .; CDR3 protein: CSARIRGILSNQPQHF; CDR3 DNA: TGCAGTGCTAGAATCCGGGGTATTCTCAGCAATCAGCCCCAGCATTTT
V gene: TRBV11-3; clone size: few; J gene: TRBJ1-5; D gene: .; CDR3 protein: CASSSCERNQPQHF; CDR3 DNA: TGTGCCAGCAGCTCCTGTGAAAGGAATCAGCCCCAGCATTTT
V gene: TRBV9; clone size: many; J gene: TRBJ2-3; D gene: TRBD2; CDR3 protein: CASSPGLADTDTQYF; CDR3 DNA: TGTGCCAGCAGCCCGGGACTAGCGGACACAGATACGCAGTATTTT
V gene: TRBV5-1; clone size: .; J gene: TRBJ2-7; D gene: .; CDR3 protein: CASSSPSVDEQYF; CDR3 DNA: TGCGCCAGCAGTAGCCCCTCCGTGGACGAGCAGTACTTC
V gene: TRBV20-1; clone size: many; J gene: TRBJ1-1; D gene: .; CDR3 protein: CSAESGAANTEAFF; CDR3 DNA: TGCAGTGCTGAGTCGGGGGCCGCGAACACTGAAGCTTTCTTT
V gene: TRBV5-1; clone size: many; J gene: TRBJ1-1; D gene: .; CDR3 protein: CASSGGLNTEAFF; CDR3 DNA: TGCGCCAGCAGCGGCGGACTCAACACTGAAGCTTTCTTT
V gene: TRBV9; clone size: .; J gene: TRBJ2-1; D gene: TRBD2; CDR3 protein: CASSGGTSGGTSYNEQFF; CDR3 DNA: TGTGCCAGCTCCGGGGGGACTAGCGGGGGTACTTCCTACAATGAGCAGTTCTTC
V gene: TRBV5-1; clone size: many; J gene: TRBJ2-7; D gene: TRBD2; CDR3 protein: CASSLTCGRPGTYEQYF; CDR3 DNA: TGCGCCAGCAGCTTGACTTGCGGGAGGCCGGGAACCTACGAGCAGTACTTC
V gene: TRBV2; clone size: few; J gene: TRBJ2-3; D gene: TRBD2; CDR3 protein: CASSAVPGGQYF; CDR3 DNA: TGTGCCAGCAGCGCCGTCCCGGGGGGTCAGTATTTT
V gene: TRBV19; clone size: many; J gene: TRBJ2-3; D gene: TRBD2; CDR3 protein: CASSPRGSGGAGDTQYF; CDR3 DNA: TGTGCCAGTAGTCCCCGCGGTAGCGGGGGGGCAGGAGATACGCAGTATTTT
V gene: TRBV9; clone size: medium-sized; J gene: TRBJ2-2; D gene: .; CDR3 protein: CASSVDLTGELFF; CDR3 DNA: TGTGCCAGCAGCGTAGACCTCACCGGGGAGCTGTTTTTT
V gene: TRBV7-9; clone size: many; J gene: TRBJ1-1; D gene: .; CDR3 protein: CASSTSFGQSEAFF; CDR3 DNA: TGTGCCAGCAGCACCTCATTTGGACAGTCCGAAGCTTTCTTT
V gene: TRBV27; clone size: few; J gene: TRBJ2-1; D gene: .; CDR3 protein: CASSFGGVSSYNEQFF; CDR3 DNA: TGTGCCAGCAGTTTCGGGGGCGTTAGCTCCTACAATGAGCAGTTCTTC
V gene: TRBV5-1; clone size: .; J gene: TRBJ1-3; D gene: .; CDR3 protein: CASSLQGNSGNTIYF; CDR3 DNA: TGCGCCAGCAGCTTGCAGGGAAACTCTGGAAACACCATATATTTT
V gene: TRBV6-1; clone size: .; J gene: TRBJ1-2; D gene: .; CDR3 protein: CASSEIQAGAGYTF; CDR3 DNA: TGTGCAAGCAGTGAAATCCAGGCAGGGGCAGGCTACACCTTC
V gene: TRBV20-1; clone size: many; J gene: TRBJ2-1; D gene: .; CDR3 protein: CSARAPLADNEQFF; CDR3 DNA: TGCAGTGCTAGAGCCCCTCTAGCCGACAATGAGCAGTTCTTC
V gene: TRBV20-1; clone size: many; J gene: TRBJ2-1; D gene: TRBD2; CDR3 protein: CSAWRLAGYNEQFF; CDR3 DNA: TGCAGTGCCTGGCGACTAGCGGGTTACAATGAGCAGTTCTTC
V gene: TRBV7-8; clone size: many; J gene: TRBJ2-5; D gene: .; CDR3 protein: CASSLRVGQETQYF; CDR3 DNA: TGTGCCAGCAGCCTGAGGGTCGGGCAAGAGACCCAGTACTTC
V gene: TRBV20-1; clone size: .; J gene: TRBJ1-6; D gene: .; CDR3 protein: CSARRGESYNSPLHF; CDR3 DNA: TGCAGTGCTAGGAGGGGAGAGTCTTATAATTCACCCCTCCACTTT
V gene: TRBV29-1; clone size: few; J gene: TRBJ1-2; D gene: .; CDR3 protein: CSALHASDYGYTF; CDR3 DNA: TGCAGCGCTCTCCATGCCTCTGACTATGGCTACACCTTC
V gene: TRBV7-9; clone size: many; J gene: TRBJ2-7; D gene: TRBD2; CDR3 protein: CASSSREGRTYEQYF; CDR3 DNA: TGTGCCAGCAGCTCCCGGGAGGGAAGGACCTACGAGCAGTACTTC
V gene: TRBV6-1; clone size: .; J gene: TRBJ2-1; D gene: .; CDR3 protein: CASYPAPCTSEQFF; CDR3 DNA: TGTGCCAGCTACCCGGCCCCCTGCACCAGTGAGCAGTTCTTC
V gene: TRBV24-1; clone size: medium-sized; J gene: TRBJ2-3; D gene: TRBD2; CDR3 protein: CATSRSSGSVTDTQYF; CDR3 DNA: TGTGCCACCTCTCGGTCTAGCGGGAGCGTCACAGATACGCAGTATTTT
V gene: TRBV20-1; clone size: many; J gene: TRBJ2-3; D gene: .; CDR3 protein: CSARRWAGAGTDTQYF; CDR3 DNA: TGCAGTGCTAGACGGTGGGCAGGGGCGGGCACAGATACGCAGTATTTT
V gene: TRBV10-3; clone size: .; J gene: TRBJ1-2; D gene: .; CDR3 protein: CAISGSPGYGYTF; CDR3 DNA: TGTGCCATCAGTGGGTCGCCCGGCTATGGCTACACCTTC
V gene: TRBV5-1; clone size: .; J gene: TRBJ1-2; D gene: TRBD1; CDR3 protein: CASSRDRGVYTF; CDR3 DNA: TGTGCCAGCAGCAGAGACAGGGGCGTCTACACCTTC
V gene: TRBV4-2; clone size: many; J gene: TRBJ1-3; D gene: .; CDR3 protein: CASSQENWGSGNTIYF; CDR3 DNA: TGTGCCAGCAGCCAAGAAAATTGGGGCTCTGGAAACACCATATATTTT
V gene: TRBV9; clone size: .; J gene: TRBJ2-2; D gene: .; CDR3 protein: CASSVSDTGELFF; CDR3 DNA: TGTGCCAGCAGCGTTAGCGACACCGGGGAGCTGTTTTTT
V gene: TRBV7-2; clone size: many; J gene: TRBJ2-7; D gene: TRBD2; CDR3 protein: CASSVPAGGAYEQYF; CDR3 DNA: TGTGCCAGCAGCGTTCCAGCGGGGGGCGCCTACGAGCAGTACTTC
V gene: TRBV6-1; clone size: few; J gene: TRBJ1-1; D gene: .; CDR3 protein: CASAEALGDTEAFF; CDR3 DNA: TGTGCCAGTGCAGAGGCGTTGGGTGACACTGAAGCTTTCTTT
V gene: TRBV24-1; clone size: many; J gene: TRBJ2-1; D gene: .; CDR3 protein: CATSDLPSDGSYNEQFF; CDR3 DNA: TGTGCCACCAGTGATTTGCCCTCGGACGGAAGCTACAATGAGCAGTTCTTC
V gene: TRBV24-1; clone size: few; J gene: TRBJ2-1; D gene: .; CDR3 protein: CATSPGTAYNEQFF; CDR3 DNA: TGTGCCACCAGCCCCGGTACAGCCTACAATGAGCAGTTCTTC
V gene: TRBV28; clone size: few; J gene: TRBJ1-2; D gene: .; CDR3 protein: CASSLSLASRDTF; CDR3 DNA: TGTGCCAGCAGTTTATCGTTGGCCTCCCGGGACACCTTC
V gene: TRBV19; clone size: many; J gene: TRBJ2-1; D gene: .; CDR3 protein: CASSIVSGNSYNEQFF; CDR3 DNA: TGTGCCAGTAGTATAGTAAGCGGTAATTCCTACAATGAGCAGTTCTTC
V gene: TRBV4-1; clone size: .; J gene: TRBJ2-1; D gene: TRBD2; CDR3 protein: CVSSQSTSVMRANEQFF; CDR3 DNA: TGCGTCAGCAGCCAATCAACTAGCGTGATGAGGGCAAATGAGCAGTTCTTC
V gene: TRBV12-3/TRBV12-4; clone size: .; J gene: TRBJ1-1; D gene: .; CDR3 protein: CASIGSSDAFF; CDR3 DNA: TGTGCCAGCATAGGGTCCTCAGACGCTTTCTTT
V gene: TRBV28; clone size: few; J gene: TRBJ1-6; D gene: .; CDR3 protein: CASSTGRSNSPLHF; CDR3 DNA: TGTGCCAGCAGTACCGGGAGATCTAATTCACCCCTCCACTTT
V gene: TRBV5-1; clone size: .; J gene: TRBJ2-7; D gene: TRBD1; CDR3 protein: CTSSSGQGHYYEQYF; CDR3 DNA: TGCACCAGCAGCTCGGGACAGGGCCATTACTATGAGCAGTACTTC
V gene: TRBV2; clone size: few; J gene: TRBJ2-1; D gene: TRBD2; CDR3 protein: CASSDSSGRATEQFF; CDR3 DNA: TGTGCCAGCAGTGATTCGAGCGGGAGGGCCACTGAGCAGTTCTTC
V gene: TRBV19; clone size: few; J gene: TRBJ2-1; D gene: TRBD2; CDR3 protein: CASMWTSGINEQFF; CDR3 DNA: TGTGCCAGTATGTGGACTAGCGGGATCAATGAGCAGTTCTTT